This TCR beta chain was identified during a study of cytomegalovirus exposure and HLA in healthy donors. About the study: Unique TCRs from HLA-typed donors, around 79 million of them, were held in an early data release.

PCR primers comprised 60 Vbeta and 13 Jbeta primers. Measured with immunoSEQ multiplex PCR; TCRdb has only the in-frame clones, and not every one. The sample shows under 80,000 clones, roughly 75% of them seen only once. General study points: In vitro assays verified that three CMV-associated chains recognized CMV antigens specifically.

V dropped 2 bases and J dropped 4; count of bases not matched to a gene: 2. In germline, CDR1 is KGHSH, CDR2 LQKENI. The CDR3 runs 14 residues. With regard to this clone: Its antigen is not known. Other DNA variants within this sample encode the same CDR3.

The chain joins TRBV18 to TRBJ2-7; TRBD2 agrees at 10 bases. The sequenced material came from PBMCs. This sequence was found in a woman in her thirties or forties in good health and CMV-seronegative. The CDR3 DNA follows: TGTGCCAGCTCACCAACTAGCGGGAATTACGAGCAGTACTTC. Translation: CASSPTSGNYEQYF.